Listed here are 20 T cell receptor beta chains from one sample, sequenced in a study of CD8+ T cells in alopecia areata. Sequencing used cDNA as its template, made by extracting RNA and reverse transcribing it. Produced via immunoSEQ multiplex PCR; TCRdb's table is partial and in-frame only. The data hold about 130,000 clones, with about 50% observed a single time. Material: CD8+ T cells sorted from blood, obtained at week 0. These receptors were obtained from a human donor with alopecia areata.

Concerning this clone itself: The germline gene is not matched at one end of the junction; a read error may be the cause. The chain links TRBV7-9 to TRBJ2-7; possibly TRBD1 or TRBD2 for D (5 bases each). This CDR3 spans 15 amino acids. CDR1 and CDR2 (germline): SEHNR, FQNEAQ (reference sequence). DNA of the CDR3: TGTGCCAGCACCTTATTTCGGGGCGGCTCCTACGAGCAGTACTTC. Its protein product is CASTLFRGGSYEQYF.

V is TRBV5-6 and J is TRBJ2-7; perhaps TRBD1 as D (8 bases). The CDR3 sequence is 15 residues long. Germline V gives CDR1 SGHDT, CDR2 YYEEEE. V was clipped by 4 bases and J by 2 bases, with 16 bases between them. The CDR3: CASSTGGAPPYEQYF. The CDR3 coding sequence is TGTGCCAGCAGCACAGGGGGGGCTCCTCCCTACGAGCAGTACTTC.

The chain joins TRBV30 to TRBJ2-5, with a possible D match to TRBD2 (6 bases). The V and J ends lost 2 bases and 5 bases respectively, with 18 bases between them. CDR3 size: 15 residues. CDR1 is GTSNPN and CDR2 is SVGIG in the germline V gene (reference sequence). CDR3 region: CAWSRKRVVGETQYF. CDR3 nucleotide sequence: TGTGCCTGGAGTCGAAAGCGGGTCGTCGGGGAGACCCAGTACTTC.

V and J are TRBV29-1 and TRBJ2-5; D perhaps matches TRBD1 (5 bases). Germline CDR1 is SQVTM and CDR2 is ANQGSEA. The CDR3 has 14 amino acids. V was cut by 0 bases and J by 5 bases, with 13 bases left in between. The CDR3: CSVEERGVGETQYF. In DNA, the CDR3 is TGCAGCGTTGAAGAAAGGGGCGTTGGGGAGACCCAGTACTTC.

The chain couples TRBV30 to TRBJ1-6, with a possible D match to TRBD1 (6 bases). The CDR3 totals 13 residues. Germline CDR1 is GTSNPN and CDR2 is SVGIG (reference sequence). V gave up 4 bases and J gave up 6 bases, with 10 bases separating them. CDR3: CAWTEQGNSPLHF. The CDR3 bases are TGTGCCTGGACCGAACAGGGTAATTCACCCCTCCACTTT.

The V call is TRBV27, the J call TRBJ2-5; TRBD2 aligns across 11 bases. The CDR3 sequence is 15 residues long. V lost 7 bases to trimming and J lost 4 bases; unmatched junction nucleotides: 8. Germline CDR1 reads MNHEY; CDR2 reads SMNVEV (reference sequence). In DNA form, the CDR3 reads TGTGCCAGCACCATAGCGGGGGGGCGGACAGAGACCCAGTACTTC. Its translation is CASTIAGGRTETQYF.

This chain connects TRBV29-1 to TRBJ2-7; 8 bases agree with TRBD1. The CDR3 is 13 residues long. Trimming took 6 bases from V and 5 from J; bases not matched to a gene: 9. Looked up from germline, CDR1 is SQVTM and CDR2 is ANQGSEA. CDR3 amino acids: CSVWTGSFHEQYF. CDR3 coding DNA: TGCAGCGTGTGGACAGGGAGTTTCCACGAGCAGTACTTC.

The chain combines TRBV12-5 with TRBJ2-7, with 7 bases matching TRBD1. V lost 5 bases to trimming and J lost 0 bases; unmatched junction nucleotides: 16. CDR1 and CDR2 from the germline V gene are LGHNT and FRNRAP. The CDR3 covers 18 residues. In DNA form, the CDR3 reads TGTGCTAGTGGTCTACCTCCTCCGGGACAGAGTTTCTCCTACGAGCAGTACTTC. Amino acid sequence: CASGLPPPGQSFSYEQYF.

The table lists this clone with many counts. The chain employs TRBV6-1 and TRBJ2-7, with 8 bases fitting TRBD1. V shed 6 bases and J 0 bases; nucleotides not matched to a gene: 7. Germline assignment: CDR1 MNHNS and CDR2 SASEGT. The CDR3 runs to 15 residues. The CDR3 DNA follows: TGTGCCAGCAGGCCGGGACAGGCAAGCTCCTACGAGCAGTACTTC. Amino acid sequence: CASRPGQASSYEQYF.

The rearrangement links TRBV5-4 to TRBJ2-1; 8 nucleotides agree with TRBD2. Germline trimming cut 3 bases from V and 7 bases from J; bases unmatched to any gene: 6. The CDR3 contains 14 residues. In germline, CDR1 is SGHNT, CDR2 YYREEE (reference sequence). The CDR3 is CASSYGGGWNEQFF. Here the CDR3 DNA reads TGTGCCAGCAGCTACGGCGGGGGGTGGAATGAGCAGTTCTTC.

This clone was seen a few times. The chain recombines TRBV29-1 with TRBJ1-1; no definite D call. The V gene's germline CDR1 is SQVTM and CDR2 ANQGSEA. CDR3 length: 12 amino acids. Trimming pared 2 bases from V and 1 base from J, leaving 5 bases between. CDR3 amino acids: CSVESQNTEAFF. Written as DNA, the CDR3 is TGCAGCGTTGAAAGCCAGAACACTGAAGCTTTCTTT.

This clone was detected a few times. The gene calls are TRBV28 and TRBJ2-5; D is ambiguous. In germline, CDR1 is MDHEN, CDR2 SYDVKM. Trimming took off 10 bases at V and 3 bases at J, with 9 bases between the two ends. CDR3 length equals 11 residues. DNA for the CDR3: TGTGCCACCCGAGAGGAAGAGACCCAGTACTTC. It encodes CATREEETQYF. The full variable domain, completed using reference TRBV28 and TRBJ2-5, is DVKVTQSSRYLVKRTGEKVFLECVQDMDHENMFWYRQDPGLGLRLIYFSYDVKMKEKGDIPEGYSVSREKKERFSLILESASTNQTSMYLCATREEETQYFGPGTRLLVL.

This clone was seen a few times. This sequence joins TRBV29-1 and TRBJ2-3, with D maybe TRBD1 (6 bases). The V gene lost 1 base and the J gene lost 0 bases, with 23 bases spanning the gap. The germline gives CDR1 SQVTM, CDR2 ANQGSEA. The CDR3 consists of 19 residues. The CDR3 loop reads CSVEGTVRSRDHSTDTQYF. In DNA, the CDR3 is TGCAGCGTTGAAGGGACAGTAAGATCCCGAGATCATAGCACAGATACGCAGTATTTT.

The DNA of the CDR3 is TGTGCCAGCAGTAAGCGGACAGGGTATCCCATGCAGTACTTC. It translates to CASSKRTGYPMQYF. This sequence joins TRBV6-5 and TRBJ2-4; the match to TRBD1 covers 8 bases. Trimming took 5 bases from V and 13 from J; bases not matched to a gene: 13. Germline V gene lookup returns CDR1 MNHEY and CDR2 SVGAGI. The length of the CDR3 is 14 residues.

Concerning this clone itself: Other DNA sequences in this sample translate to the same CDR3. The J gene is TRBJ1-2, the V gene TRBV29-1; possible D gene TRBD1, 6 bases. CDR3 length: 14 residues. Per germline, CDR1 SQVTM and CDR2 ANQGSEA. V was cut by 3 bases and J by 4 bases, with 15 bases left in between. CDR3: CSVEDPGAGYGYTF. For the CDR3, the DNA is TGCAGCGTTGAGGATCCAGGGGCAGGCTATGGCTACACCTTC. The full variable domain, completed using reference TRBV29-1 and TRBJ1-2, is SAVISQKPSRDICQRGTSLTIQCQVDSQVTMMFWYRQQPGQSLTLIATANQGSEATYESGFVIDKFPISRPNLTFSTLTVSNMSPEDSSIYLCSVEDPGAGYGYTFGSGTRLTVV.

The sample holds a few counts of this clone. V gene TRBV13 combines with J gene TRBJ1-6; D is ambiguous. Germline-derived CDR1 and CDR2 are PRHDT and FYEKMQ (reference sequence). The CDR3 extends over 14 amino acids. V gave up 0 bases and J gave up 8 bases, with 8 bases separating them. CDR3 region: CASSLGGFDSPLHF. The CDR3 DNA reads as TGTGCCAGCAGCTTAGGGGGTTTTGATTCACCCCTCCACTTT. The whole variable domain, remainder taken from reference TRBV13 and TRBJ1-6, is AAGVIQSPRHLIKEKRETATLKCYPIPRHDTVYWYQQGPGQDPQFLISFYEKMQSDKGSIPDRFSAQQFSDYHSELNMSSLELGDSALYFCASSLGGFDSPLHFGNGTRLTVT.

This clone was picked up a small number of times. This sequence joins TRBV19 and TRBJ2-5, with D possibly being TRBD1 (6 bases). The V and J ends lost 5 bases and 3 bases respectively, with 19 bases between them. CDR3 length: 16 amino acids. Germline V CDR1 and CDR2: LNHDA, SQIVND (reference sequence). CDR3 region: CASSPGRGFTEETQYF. The CDR3, as DNA: TGTGCCAGTAGTCCTGGCAGGGGATTCACGGAAGAGACCCAGTACTTC.

This clone showed up just a few times. The rearrangement joins TRBV7-9 to TRBJ1-1, with TRBD1 identical over 10 bases. Germline CDR1 reads SEHNR; CDR2 reads FQNEAQ (reference sequence). V shed 5 bases, J shed 5 bases, and the junction held 8 bases outside the gene matches. CDR3 length: 15 amino acids. CDR3 DNA: TGTGCCAGCAGCCCCCGGGACAGGGGAGGGACTGAAGCTTTCTTT. Its protein product is CASSPRDRGGTEAFF.

V usage is TRBV7-9 and J usage is TRBJ2-7; D may be TRBD1 or TRBD2 (5 bases each). CDR3 size: 15 residues. Trimming cost V 4 bases and J 0 bases, with 13 bases left between them. In germline, CDR1 is SEHNR, CDR2 FQNEAQ (reference sequence). The CDR3 loop is CASSSGPISSYEQYF. CDR3 coding DNA: TGTGCCAGCAGCTCGGGACCGATAAGCTCCTACGAGCAGTACTTC.

The chain uses TRBV19 and TRBJ1-5; D may be TRBD1 (5 bases). V lost 5 bases and J 4 bases, leaving 21 bases between the germline ends. CDR3 length equals 17 residues. From germline, CDR1 is LNHDA and CDR2 SQIVND (reference sequence). The CDR3 nucleotides are TGTGCCAGTAGTCAACTCACGGGACTCCGGGGGAATCAGCCCCAGCATTTT. Encoded protein: CASSQLTGLRGNQPQHF.